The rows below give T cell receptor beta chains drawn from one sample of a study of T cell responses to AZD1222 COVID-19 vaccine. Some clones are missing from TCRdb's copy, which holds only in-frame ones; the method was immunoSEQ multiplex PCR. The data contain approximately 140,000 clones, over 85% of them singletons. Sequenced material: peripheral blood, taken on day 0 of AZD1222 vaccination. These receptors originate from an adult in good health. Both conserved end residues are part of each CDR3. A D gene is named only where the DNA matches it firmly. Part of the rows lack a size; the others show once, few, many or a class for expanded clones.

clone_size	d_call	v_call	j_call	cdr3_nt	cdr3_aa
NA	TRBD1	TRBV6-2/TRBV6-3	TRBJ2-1	TGTGCCAGCAGTTACAATACCGACGCGACAGGGTTCAATGAGCAGTTCTTC	CASSYNTDATGFNEQFF
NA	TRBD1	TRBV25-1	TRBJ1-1	TGTGCCAGCAGTCCCGCGAAGGGGGCGAACACTGAAGCTTTCTTT	CASSPAKGANTEAFF
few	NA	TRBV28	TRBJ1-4	TGTGCCAGCAATACGGATTCAACTAATGAAAAACTGTTTTTT	CASNTDSTNEKLFF
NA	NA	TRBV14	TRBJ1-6	TGTGCCAGCAGCCAAGTCCGTGTCTCGGGGGCACCCCTCCACTTT	CASSQVRVSGAPLHF
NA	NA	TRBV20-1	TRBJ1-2	TGCAGTGCGGAGTCCGGAGACTCGTGCACCTTC	CSAESGDSCTF
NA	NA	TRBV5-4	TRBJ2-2	TGTGCCAGCAGCTTGTGGGGAACCGGGGAGCTGTTTTTT	CASSLWGTGELFF
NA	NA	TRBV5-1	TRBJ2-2	TGCGCCAGCAGGCCCCCGCCGGGCGCCGGGGAGCTGTTTTTT	CASRPPPGAGELFF
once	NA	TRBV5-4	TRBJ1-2	TGTGCCAGCAGCCCACCCCCCACAGGGAGTGGGAGTGGCTACACCTTC	CASSPPPTGSGSGYTF
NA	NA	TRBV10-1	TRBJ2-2	TGCGCCAGCAGTGATGGGGGCGCGAACACCGGGGAGCTGTTTTTT	CASSDGGANTGELFF
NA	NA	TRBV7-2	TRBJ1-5	TGTGCCAGCAGCTTAACTAGCAATCAGCCCCAGCATTTT	CASSLTSNQPQHF
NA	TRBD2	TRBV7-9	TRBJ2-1	TGTGCCAGCAGCTCCGGGACTAGCGGGAGTGGGGATGAGCAGTTCTTC	CASSSGTSGSGDEQFF
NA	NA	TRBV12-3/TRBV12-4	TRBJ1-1	TGTGCCAGCAGTTTCAGGGAAGCTGAAGCTTTCTTT	CASSFREAEAFF
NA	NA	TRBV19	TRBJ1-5	TGTGCCAGTACGGACAGCTATAGCAATCAGCCCCAGCATTTT	CASTDSYSNQPQHF
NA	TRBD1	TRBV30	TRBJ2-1	TGTGCCTGGAGTGTAGGATTCCAGGGGGCGCGGATTGAGCAGTTCTTC	CAWSVGFQGARIEQFF
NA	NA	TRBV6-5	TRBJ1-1	TGTGCCAGCAGAGGGACCCTTTCTGAAGCTTTCTTT	CASRGTLSEAFF
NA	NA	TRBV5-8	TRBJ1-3	TGTGCCAGCAGCTTGGTCTTTCAGTCCTCTGGAAACACCATATATTTT	CASSLVFQSSGNTIYF
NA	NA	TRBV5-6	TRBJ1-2	TGTGCCAGCAGCTCCCCGAGCGCCAATGGCTACACCTTC	CASSSPSANGYTF
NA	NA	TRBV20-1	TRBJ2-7	TGCAGTCCTGGCGAGCAGTACTTC	CSPGEQYF
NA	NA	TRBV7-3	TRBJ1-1	TGTGCCAGCAGCGCTAACGCACGGGTAGGGAGGAACACTGAAGCTTTCTTT	CASSANARVGRNTEAFF
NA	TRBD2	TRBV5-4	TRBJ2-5	TGTGCCAGCAGCTCCCCTAGCGGGGGTCAAGAGACCCAGTACTTC	CASSSPSGGQETQYF
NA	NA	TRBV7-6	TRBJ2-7	TGTGCCAGCAGCGAAGTACGTGACCCCTCCTACGAGCAGTACTTC	CASSEVRDPSYEQYF
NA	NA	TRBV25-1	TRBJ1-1	TGTGCCAGCACCCCCCACAAGGGTGAAGCTTTCTTT	CASTPHKGEAFF
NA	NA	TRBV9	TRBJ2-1	TGTGCCAGCAGCGCTCCCGGCCCTGAGCAGTTCTTC	CASSAPGPEQFF